This TCR beta chain emerged from a study of cytomegalovirus exposure and HLA in healthy donors. Findings and limits, study-wide: Across HLA loci, a later analysis found differing TCR association rates, with DRB1 most and HLA-C fewest. The CMV antigen specificity of a few CMV-associated chains was confirmed through in vitro analysis. Later analysis demonstrated an association between a missense DCLRE1C variant and TCR beta V- and J-gene trimming.

With 4 bases removed from V and 0 bases from J, the gap between germline ends came to 8 bases. The CDR3 has 14 amino acids. Germline assignment: CDR1 LNHDA and CDR2 SQIVND (reference sequence). Regarding donors, all were healthy bone marrow donors. PCR employed 60 Vbeta and 13 Jbeta primers. Only in-frame clones appear in the TCRdb table, and some are missing; sequencing was by immunoSEQ multiplex PCR. This sample has 85,000 to 90,000 clones; approximately 76% occur once, and the top ten carry over 9%. On this clone itself: The target antigen is unknown.

Material for sequencing was PBMCs. The clonotype was recovered from a man aged 25-45 years in good health and CMV-seropositive. J is TRBJ2-3 and V is TRBV19, with D maybe TRBD1 (5 bases). CDR3 sequence reads: CASSKGHSTDTQYF. CDR3 DNA: TGTGCCAGTAGTAAAGGACACAGCACAGATACGCAGTATTTT. The whole variable domain, filled in from reference TRBV19 and TRBJ2-3, reads DGGITQSPKYLFRKEGQNVTLSCEQNLNHDAMYWYRQDPGQGLRLIYYSQIVNDFQKGDIAEGYSVSREKKESFPLTVTSAQKNPTAFYLCASSKGHSTDTQYFGPGTRLTVL.